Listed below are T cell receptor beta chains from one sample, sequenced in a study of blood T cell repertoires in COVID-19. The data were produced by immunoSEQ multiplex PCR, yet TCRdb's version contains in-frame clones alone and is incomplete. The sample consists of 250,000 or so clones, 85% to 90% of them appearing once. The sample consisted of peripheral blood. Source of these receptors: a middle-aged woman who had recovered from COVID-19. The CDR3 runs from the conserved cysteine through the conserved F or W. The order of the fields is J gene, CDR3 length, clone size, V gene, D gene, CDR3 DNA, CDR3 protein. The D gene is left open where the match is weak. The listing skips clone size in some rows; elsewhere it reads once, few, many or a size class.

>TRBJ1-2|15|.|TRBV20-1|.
TGCAGTGCTAGTGACCGGGATACAACCAACTATGGCTACACCTTC
CSASDRDTTNYGYTF
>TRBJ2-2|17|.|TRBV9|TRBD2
TGTGCCAGCAGCAAGGGACTAGCGGGACTTAACACCGGGGAGCTGTTTTTT
CASSKGLAGLNTGELFF
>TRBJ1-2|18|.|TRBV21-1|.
TGTGCCAGCAGCAAAGGCGCCCGGGACAGGGGGCATAACTATGGCTACACCTTC
CASSKGARDRGHNYGYTF
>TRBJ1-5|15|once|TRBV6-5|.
TGTGCCAGCAGTTTCACCAGGTTGAAGGATAGGACCCAGCATTTT
CASSFTRLKDRTQHF
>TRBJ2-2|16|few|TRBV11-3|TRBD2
TGTGCCAGCAGCCTCGGACTAGCGGGGAACACCGGGGAGCTGTTTTTT
CASSLGLAGNTGELFF
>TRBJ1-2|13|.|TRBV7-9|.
TGTGCCAGCAGCCCGTCTGGGGAGTATGGCTACACCTTC
CASSPSGEYGYTF
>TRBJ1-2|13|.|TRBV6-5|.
TGTGCCAGCAGCCCCGACCCGGGAGATGGCTACACCTTC
CASSPDPGDGYTF
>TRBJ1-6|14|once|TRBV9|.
TGTGCCAGCAGCGACGGCGGGGGGAATTCACCCCTCCACTTT
CASSDGGGNSPLHF
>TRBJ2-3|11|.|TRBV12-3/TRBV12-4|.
TGTGCCAGCACCTCCACAGATACGCAGTATTTT
CASTSTDTQYF
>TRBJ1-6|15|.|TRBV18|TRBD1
TGTGCCAGCTCACCCCGGGACAGGGGTAATTCACCCCTCCACTTT
CASSPRDRGNSPLHF
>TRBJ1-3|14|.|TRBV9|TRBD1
TGTGCCAGCAGCAGGGACAGGGGGCTGAACACCATATATTTT
CASSRDRGLNTIYF
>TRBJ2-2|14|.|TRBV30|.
TGTGCCTACCAGGGCACGCTACTCACCGGGGAGCTGTTTTTT
CAYQGTLLTGELFF
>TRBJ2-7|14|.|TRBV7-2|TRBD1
TGTGCCAGCAGTCGCGGACAGGGTTTAAACGAGCAGTACTTC
CASSRGQGLNEQYF
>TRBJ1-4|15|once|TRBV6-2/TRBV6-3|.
TGTGCCAGCAGTTACGACAGCACAACTAATGAAAAACTGTTTTTT
CASSYDSTTNEKLFF
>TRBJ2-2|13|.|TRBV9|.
TGTGCCAGCAGCGTAGGACAGGCAGGGGAGCTGTTTTTT
CASSVGQAGELFF
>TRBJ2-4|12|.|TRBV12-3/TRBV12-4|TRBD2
TGTGCCAGCGGACTAGCGGGGAACATTCAGTACTTC
CASGLAGNIQYF
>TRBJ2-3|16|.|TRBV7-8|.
TGTGCCAGCAGCTTAGCTAGCGGCGGGACCACAGATACGCAGTATTTT
CASSLASGGTTDTQYF
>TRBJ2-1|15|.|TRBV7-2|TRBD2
TGTGCCAGCAGCTCCGGGACTAGCCACTACAATGAGCAGTTCTTC
CASSSGTSHYNEQFF
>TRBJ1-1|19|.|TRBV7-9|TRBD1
TGTGCCAGCAGCCCAACCTCGACAGGGGGAGGAAAGATGAACACTGAAGCTTTCTTT
CASSPTSTGGGKMNTEAFF
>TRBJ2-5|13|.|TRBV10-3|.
TGTGCCATCAGTGAGCAGGGGCGGGAGACCCAGTACTTC
CAISEQGRETQYF
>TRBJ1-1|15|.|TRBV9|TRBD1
TGTGCCAGCAGCCCGACAGGGGTACCGATGACTGAAGCTTTCTTT
CASSPTGVPMTEAFF
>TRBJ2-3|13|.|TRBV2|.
TGTGCCAGCAGCCAACGGACTCTAGGTACGCAGTATTTT
CASSQRTLGTQYF
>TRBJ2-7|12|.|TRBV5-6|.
TGTGCCAGCAGCTCGGGGGACTACGAGCAGTACTTC
CASSSGDYEQYF
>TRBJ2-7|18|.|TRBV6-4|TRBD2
TGTGCCAGCAGTCAGCTCAGGGTCGTTTGGCGGGAGCGATACGAGCAGTACTTC
CASSQLRVVWRERYEQYF
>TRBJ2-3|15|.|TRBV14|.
TGTGCCAGCAGCCAAGGGTTTGAGTGGACAGATACGCAGTATTTT
CASSQGFEWTDTQYF
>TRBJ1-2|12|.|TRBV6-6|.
TGTGCCAGCACCGAGGGGGACTATGGCTACACCTTC
CASTEGDYGYTF
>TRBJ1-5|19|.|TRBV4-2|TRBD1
TGTGCCAGCAGCCGGGTGGGACAGGGGGCTTCCGGAAGCAATCAGCCCCAGCATTTT
CASSRVGQGASGSNQPQHF
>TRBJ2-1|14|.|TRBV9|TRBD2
TGTGCCAGCGGTCGGGGGGACTCCTACAATGAGCAGTTCTTC
CASGRGDSYNEQFF
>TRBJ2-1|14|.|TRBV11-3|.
TGTGCCAGCAGCTTAGGGAACAGCAACAATGAGCAGTTCTTC
CASSLGNSNNEQFF
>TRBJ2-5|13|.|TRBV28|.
TGTGCCAGCAGTTTACCTTCAGCGGAGACCCAGTACTTC
CASSLPSAETQYF
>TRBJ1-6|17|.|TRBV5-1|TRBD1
TGCGCCAGCAGCTTGGGTGCCAGGGGGCCCTTGGGTTCACCCCTCCACTTT
CASSLGARGPLGSPLHF
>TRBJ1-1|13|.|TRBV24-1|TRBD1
TGTGCCACCAGTGTGGGACAGGGGACTCAAGCTTTCTTT
CATSVGQGTQAFF
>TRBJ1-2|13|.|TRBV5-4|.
TGTGCCAGCAGCTTGGTGGGAGGGTTAGGCTACACCTTC
CASSLVGGLGYTF
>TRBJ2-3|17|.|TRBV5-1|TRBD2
TGCGCCAGCAGCTTGGGGTGGCGGGGGTCTAGCACAGATACGCAGTATTTT
CASSLGWRGSSTDTQYF
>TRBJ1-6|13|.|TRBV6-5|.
TGTGCCAGCAGGCTGTCCGGGCCCCAGGGACTTCACTTT
CASRLSGPQGLHF
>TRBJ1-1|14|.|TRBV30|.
TGTGCCTGGAGTGTACAGGTTGTTGGCACTGAAGCTTTCTTT
CAWSVQVVGTEAFF
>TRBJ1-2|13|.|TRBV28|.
TGTGCCAGCAGTTTCCTCGGGATCTATGGCTACACCTTC
CASSFLGIYGYTF
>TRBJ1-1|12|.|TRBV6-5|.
TGTGCCAGCAGGACCAACCGGGGTGAAGCTTTCTTT
CASRTNRGEAFF
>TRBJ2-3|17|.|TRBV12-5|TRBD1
TGTGCTAGTGGCACTTCTCCCGGGACAGGGTTTTCAGATACGCAGTATTTT
CASGTSPGTGFSDTQYF
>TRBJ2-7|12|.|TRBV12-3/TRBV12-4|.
TGTGCCAGCAGTCCCTGGCGGCACGAGCAGTACTTC
CASSPWRHEQYF
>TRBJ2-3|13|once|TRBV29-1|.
TGCAGCGTTGAGACTTTTATCATGAATACGCAGTATTTT
CSVETFIMNTQYF
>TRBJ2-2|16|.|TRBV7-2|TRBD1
TGTGCCAGCAGCTTAGGACAGGGGCACCTCTCCGGGGAGCTGTTTTTT
CASSLGQGHLSGELFF
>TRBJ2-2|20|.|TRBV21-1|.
TGTGCCAGCAGCAAAGATCCTCTATGCGGGAGGGTTGTCGACACCGGGGAGCTGTTTTTT
CASSKDPLCGRVVDTGELFF
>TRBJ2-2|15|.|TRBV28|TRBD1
TGTGCCAGCAGTTGGACAGGGAAGGAGTTCGGGGAGCTGTTTTTT
CASSWTGKEFGELFF